This T cell receptor (beta chain) was captured by sequencing in a study of CD8+ T cells in alopecia areata. General study findings and limits: Scalp specimens additionally yield sequences from normal skin's resident alphabeta T cells. Alopecia totalis/universalis scalp especially showed more expanded CD8+ clones than normal scalp. Possibly as an HLA-related effect, TCR sharing across patients appeared less clear than in mice. Among the top 100, expanded CD8+ clones, as well as scalp clonality, were significantly decreased by tofacitinib.

This clone was seen more than once but under ten times. As yet, its antigen is unknown. Once RNA had been extracted, it was reverse transcribed into cDNA to act as the sequencing template. The repertoire was sequenced with immunoSEQ multiplex PCR; TCRdb's copy has only in-frame clones and lacks some. Of 3,500 to 5,500 clones in the sample, 60% were seen once. Indicated treatment: oral pan-JAK inhibitor, 5-10 mg twice daily. Alopecia areata patients had lesional scalp punch biopsies and peripheral blood taken from them. Germline V gives CDR1 SGHRS, CDR2 YFSETQ. There are 14 residues in the CDR3. V dropped 7 bases and J dropped 8 bases, with 19 bases sitting between them.

V and J are TRBV5-1 and TRBJ2-1, with D possibly TRBD2 on 5 matching bases. Specimen: skin, collected at roughly week 36, from a patient treated with tofacitinib. The clonotype was recovered from a human donor with alopecia areata. CDR3 nucleotide sequence: TGCGCCAGCCAACCCACAACTAGATACGATGAGCAGTTCTTC. This gives the protein CASQPTTRYDEQFF.